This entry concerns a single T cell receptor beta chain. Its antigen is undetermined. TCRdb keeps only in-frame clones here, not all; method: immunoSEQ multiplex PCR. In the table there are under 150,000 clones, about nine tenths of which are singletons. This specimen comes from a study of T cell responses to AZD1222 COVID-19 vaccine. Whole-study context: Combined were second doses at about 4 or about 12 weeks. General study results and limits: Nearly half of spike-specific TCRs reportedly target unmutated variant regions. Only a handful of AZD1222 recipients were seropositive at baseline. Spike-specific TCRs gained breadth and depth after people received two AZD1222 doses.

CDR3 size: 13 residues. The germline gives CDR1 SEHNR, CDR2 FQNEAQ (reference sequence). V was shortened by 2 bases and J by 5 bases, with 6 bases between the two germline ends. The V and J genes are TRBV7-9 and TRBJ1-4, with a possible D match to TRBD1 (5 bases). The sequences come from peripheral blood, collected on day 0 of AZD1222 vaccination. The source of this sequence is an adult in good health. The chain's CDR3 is CASSLRGNEKLFF. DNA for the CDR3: TGTGCCAGCAGCTTACGGGGGAATGAAAAACTGTTTTTT. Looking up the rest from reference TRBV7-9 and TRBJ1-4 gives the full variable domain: DTGVSQNPRHKITKRGQNVTFRCDPISEHNRLYWYRQTLGQGPEFLTYFQNEAQLEKSRLLSDRFSAERPKGSFSTLEIQRTEQGDSAMYLCASSLRGNEKLFFGSGTQLSVL.